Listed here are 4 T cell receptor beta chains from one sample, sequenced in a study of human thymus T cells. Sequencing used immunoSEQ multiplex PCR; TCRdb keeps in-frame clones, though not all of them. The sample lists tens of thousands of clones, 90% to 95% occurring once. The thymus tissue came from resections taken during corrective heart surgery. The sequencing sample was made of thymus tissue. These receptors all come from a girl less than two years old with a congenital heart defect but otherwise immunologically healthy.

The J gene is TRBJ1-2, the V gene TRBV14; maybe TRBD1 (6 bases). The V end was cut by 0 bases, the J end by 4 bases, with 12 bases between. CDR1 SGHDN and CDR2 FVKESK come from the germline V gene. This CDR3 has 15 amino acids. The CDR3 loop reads CASSQESAGVYGYTF. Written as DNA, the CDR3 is TGTGCCAGCAGCCAAGAATCAGCAGGGGTCTATGGCTACACCTTC.

CDR3 DNA sequence: TGCGCCAGCAGCCCTGGCGGGAGGGTGGGAGATACGCAGTATTTT. Residues: CASSPGGRVGDTQYF. The chain couples TRBV4-1 to TRBJ2-3; 9 bases map to TRBD2. The V gene's germline CDR1 is MGHRA and CDR2 YSYEKL. The CDR3 loop spans 15 amino acids. Unmatched junction bases numbered 7, after V lost 4 bases and J lost 5 bases.

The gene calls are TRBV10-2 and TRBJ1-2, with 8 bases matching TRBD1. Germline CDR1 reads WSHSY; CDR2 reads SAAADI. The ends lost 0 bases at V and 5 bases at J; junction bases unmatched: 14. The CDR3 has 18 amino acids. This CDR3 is CASSESRGKLDRGYGYTF. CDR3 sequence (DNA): TGCGCCAGCAGTGAGTCCCGGGGGAAACTCGACAGGGGTTATGGCTACACCTTC.

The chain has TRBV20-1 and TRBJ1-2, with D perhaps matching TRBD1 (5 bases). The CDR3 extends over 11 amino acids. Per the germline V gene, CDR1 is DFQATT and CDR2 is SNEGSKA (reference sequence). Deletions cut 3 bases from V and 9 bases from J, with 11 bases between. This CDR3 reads CSASGGGSYTF. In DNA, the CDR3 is TGCAGTGCTAGTGGGGGAGGAAGCTACACCTTC.